The T cell receptor (beta chain) under discussion was sequenced for a study of shared clonotypes between healthy human individuals. Execution of the assay was at deep level. Repertoires were generated with immunoSEQ multiplex PCR, while TCRdb's copy carries only in-frame clones and drops some. This repertoire shows 2 million to 2.5 million clones, more than 85% found once; its top ten account for about 0.39%. Germline V gene data show CDR1 as SGHRS and CDR2 as YFSETQ. The CDR3 is made up of 17 amino acids. With 4 bases clipped from V and 0 bases from J, the junction kept 9 bases outside the gene matches. With respect to this clone: Its specificity is unknown.

Points from the study as a whole: Among donors, sharing of clonotypes was expected to be affected by sequencing depth.

The sequencing sample was made of naive CD4+ T cells from PBMCs. Subset specified: CD45RA+ positively selected. The sequence derives from a man aged 18 to 29 in good health. Some clones in this sample may be carry-over from other donors' samples. This chain connects TRBV5-1 to TRBJ2-3; 9 bases align to TRBD2. The CDR3 DNA is TGCGCCAGCAGCCCCTTAGCGGGAGTCGGGAGCACAGATACGCAGTATTTT. Translated, it gives CASSPLAGVGSTDTQYF.